This T cell receptor (beta chain) is from a study of T cells after yellow fever vaccination. Whole-study results and caveats: Booster samples showed a return of most primary-vaccination clones (roughly 95% CD4, 88% CD8).

This clonotype has ten or more counts. Its antigen is not identified. CDR1 is SGHRS, CDR2 YFSETQ, per germline. The CDR3 loop spans 16 amino acids. V dropped 2 bases and J dropped 2 bases, with 15 bases sitting between them. Template switching with 5'RACE generated the TCR cDNA and added a universal primer site and UMIs. TCRdb reanalysed the 5' RACE reads using MiXCR and keeps one entry per CDR3 protein. The sample contains about 310,000 distinct CDR3 sequences, roughly 4% of which appear only once. This TCR derives from a man aged 18 to 30 who received the YFV17D yellow fever vaccine. Here the sequenced sample was PBMCs, taken on the day of the yellow fever booster vaccination. V gene TRBV5-1 combines with J gene TRBJ2-3; a possible D gene is TRBD1 (6 bases). The CDR3: CASSFRDILLTDTQYF. CDR3 nucleotides: TGCGCCAGCAGCTTCCGGGACATACTTCTCACAGATACGCAGTATTTT.